This passage covers 8 T cell receptor beta chains from one sample sequenced in a study of tumor-infiltrating lymphocytes in localized non-small cell lung cancer. Here immunoSEQ multiplex PCR was the method, and the copy in TCRdb shows in-frame clones only, minus some. The data contain 20,000 to 25,000 clones, around 64% of them singletons. Sample: lung tumor tissue. Source of these receptors: a human donor with non-small cell lung cancer.

This clone was recorded once. V usage is TRBV6-4 and J usage is TRBJ2-1, with 11 bases lining up with TRBD1. Germline V CDR1 and CDR2: MRHNA, SNTAGT. The CDR3 extends over 16 amino acids. J was trimmed by 0 bases and V by 3 bases; bases with no gene match: 1. In nucleotides, the CDR3 is TGTGCCAGCAGTGATGGGACAGGGGGCTCCTACAATGAGCAGTTCTTC. Encoded protein: CASSDGTGGSYNEQFF.

This clone was seen a handful of times. V gene TRBV9 combines with J gene TRBJ1-5; TRBD1 matches 7 bases. Germline values: CDR1 SGDLS, CDR2 YYNGEE. V shed 4 bases, J shed 7 bases, and the junction held 11 bases outside the gene matches. This CDR3 has 15 amino acids. The CDR3 here is CASSPSTGVGQPQHF. CDR3 in DNA: TGTGCCAGCAGCCCTAGTACAGGGGTCGGACAGCCCCAGCATTTT.

This clone is judged medium-sized (0.01 to 0.1%). The chain carries TRBV28 and TRBJ1-1; D remains ambiguous. In germline, CDR1 is MDHEN, CDR2 SYDVKM. This CDR3 contains 13 residues. Between the trimmed V and J ends, which lost 3 bases and 2 bases, there was a span of 7 bases. DNA for the CDR3: TGTGCCAGCAGTTTGGCGTACAACACTGAAGCTTTCTTT. Its protein product is CASSLAYNTEAFF.

This clone came up a few times. This chain links TRBV18 with TRBJ1-1; D is perhaps TRBD1 (5 bases). The germline V gene has CDR1 KGHSH and CDR2 LQKENI. CDR3 length: 13 residues. Trimming stripped 3 bases from V and 6 bases from J, with 11 bases between. Here the CDR3 reads CASSPTQGAEAFF. Written as DNA, the CDR3 is TGTGCCAGCTCACCGACCCAGGGAGCTGAAGCTTTCTTT.

CDR3 loop: CASSLGVRTQYF. The CDR3 DNA is TGTGCCAGCAGTCTGGGAGTCCGGACCCAGTACTTC. V and J are TRBV5-6 and TRBJ2-5; a possible D gene is TRBD2 (5 bases). V was pared by 5 bases and J by 7 bases, with 12 bases between. Germline CDR1 is SGHDT and CDR2 is YYEEEE. The CDR3 is made up of 12 amino acids.

This clone came up once. J is TRBJ2-1 and V is TRBV11-2; D unclear. From germline, CDR1 is SGHAT and CDR2 FQNNGV. This CDR3 is built from 14 residues. Trimming stripped 5 bases from V and 5 bases from J, with 13 bases between. The DNA of the CDR3 is TGTGCCAGCAGCCCAGAGGCCTATAACAATGAGCAGTTCTTC. Its protein product is CASSPEAYNNEQFF.

The chain is built from TRBV5-1 and TRBJ2-1, with 7 positions matching TRBD1. The V gene end was trimmed by 1 base and the J gene end by 4 bases; junction bases not matched to a gene: 5. Germline V CDR1 and CDR2: SGHRS, YFSETQ. This CDR3 comprises 15 residues. This CDR3 reads CASSLPSRGYNEQFF. In DNA, the CDR3 is TGCGCCAGCAGCTTGCCTTCCAGGGGGTACAATGAGCAGTTCTTC.

V gene TRBV29-1 combines with J gene TRBJ2-5; D is possibly TRBD1 or TRBD2 (6 bases each). V lost 7 bases to trimming and J lost 0 bases, with 12 bases between them. The germline V gene has CDR1 SQVTM and CDR2 ANQGSEA. There are 13 residues in the CDR3. Here the CDR3 reads CSGEDSYQETQYF. The DNA for the CDR3 is TGCAGCGGGGAGGACAGCTACCAAGAGACCCAGTACTTC.